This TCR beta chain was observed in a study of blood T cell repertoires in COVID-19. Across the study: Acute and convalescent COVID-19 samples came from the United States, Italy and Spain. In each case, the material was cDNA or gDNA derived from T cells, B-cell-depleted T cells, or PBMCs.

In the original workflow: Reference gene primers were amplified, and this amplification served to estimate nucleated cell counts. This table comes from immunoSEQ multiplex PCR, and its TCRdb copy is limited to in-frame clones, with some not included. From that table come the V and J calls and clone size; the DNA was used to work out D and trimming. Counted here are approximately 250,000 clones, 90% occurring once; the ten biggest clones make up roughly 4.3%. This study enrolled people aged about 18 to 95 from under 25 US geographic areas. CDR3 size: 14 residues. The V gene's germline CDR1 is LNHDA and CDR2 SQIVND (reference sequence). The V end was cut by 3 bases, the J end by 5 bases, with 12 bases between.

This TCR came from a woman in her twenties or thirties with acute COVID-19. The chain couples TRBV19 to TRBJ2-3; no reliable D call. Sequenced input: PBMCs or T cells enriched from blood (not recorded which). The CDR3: CASSIPFRGDTQYF. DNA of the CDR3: TGTGCCAGTAGTATCCCTTTCCGAGGAGATACGCAGTATTTT.